The T cell receptor (beta chain) described here comes from a study of blood T cell repertoires in COVID-19. Original handling: Quantification of nucleated cells was approximated via reference gene primer amplification. Sequencing used immunoSEQ multiplex PCR; TCRdb keeps in-frame clones, though not all of them. V, J and clone size are those of that table, while D and trimming were read from the DNA. The data show approximately 290,000 clones, about nine tenths seen once. The CDR3 is made up of 16 amino acids. Germline CDR1 and CDR2: MDHEN and SYDVKM. V shed 7 bases and J 4 bases; nucleotides not matched to a gene: 12.

Input material: peripheral blood. The TCR comes from a woman aged 25 to 45 with COVID-19, enrolled during active disease. J is TRBJ1-2 and V is TRBV28, with 10 bases identical to TRBD1. The CDR3 nucleotides read TGTGCCAGCAAATCCCAAACGGACAGGGGGACCTATGGCTACACCTTC. This encodes CASKSQTDRGTYGYTF.